This T cell receptor (beta chain) was found in a study of shared clonotypes between healthy human individuals. Sequencing used immunoSEQ multiplex PCR; TCRdb keeps in-frame clones, though not all of them. The sample holds roughly 1 million clones, roughly 74% seen once. Trimming took 4 bases from V and 3 from J; bases not matched to a gene: 9. Germline V gene data show CDR1 as SGHNT and CDR2 as YYREEE (reference sequence). The CDR3 contains 18 residues. The genes are TRBV5-4 and TRBJ2-2; 13 bases match TRBD2. Sequenced: memory CD4+ T cells from PBMCs. Subset here: CD45RA-negative fraction. This TCR was sampled from a man aged 18 to 30 in good health. Some clones in this sample may be carry-over from other donors' samples. The CDR3 here is CASSAGTSGTLDTGELFF. In nucleotides, the CDR3 is TGTGCCAGCAGCGCGGGGACTAGCGGGACCCTCGACACCGGGGAGCTGTTTTTT.